What follows describes a single T cell receptor beta chain. No antigen is known for it. This specimen belongs to a study of T cells in Graves' hyperthyroidism and ophthalmopathy. Patients were excluded for uncontrolled infection, other autoimmune disease, pregnancy or lactation. Amplification yielded TCR beta CDR3 regions, with RNA transcripts as the source. Primed by the HTBI set, a first-round RT-PCR was run on the TCR CDR3. Each CDR3 protein is one row after TCRdb ran MiXCR on the multiplex PCR reads. Here the sample spans 500,000 to 600,000 distinct CDR3 sequences, just over 45% being singletons. This CDR3 has 16 residues. V shed 2 bases and J shed 2 bases, with 10 bases lying between them. Germline CDR1 and CDR2: SEHNR and FQNEAQ (reference sequence). Study results and limitations: Most clonotypes expanded in the thyroid (above 0.001) were also present in blood.

The chain couples TRBV7-9 to TRBJ1-6; the D is unclear. Sequencing input: peripheral blood or thyroid tissue (not recorded which). The TCR originated in a woman aged 18-29 years with Graves' hyperthyroidism. CDR3 sequence (DNA): TGTGCCAGCAGCTTAAGAGTAGCGGCCTATAATTCACCCCTCCACTTT. As protein: CASSLRVAAYNSPLHF.